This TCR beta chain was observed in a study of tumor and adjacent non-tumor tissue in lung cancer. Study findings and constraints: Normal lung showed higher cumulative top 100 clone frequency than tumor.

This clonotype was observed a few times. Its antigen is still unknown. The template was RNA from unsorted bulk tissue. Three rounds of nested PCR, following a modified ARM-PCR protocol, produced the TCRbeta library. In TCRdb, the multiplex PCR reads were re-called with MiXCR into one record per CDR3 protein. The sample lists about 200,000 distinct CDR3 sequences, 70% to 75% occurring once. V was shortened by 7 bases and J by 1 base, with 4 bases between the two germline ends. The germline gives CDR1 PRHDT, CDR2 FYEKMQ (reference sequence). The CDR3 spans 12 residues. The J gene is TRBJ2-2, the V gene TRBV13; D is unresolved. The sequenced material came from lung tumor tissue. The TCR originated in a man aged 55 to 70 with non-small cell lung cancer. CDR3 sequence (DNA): TGTGCCAGCACTCTGAACACCGGGGAGCTGTTTTTT. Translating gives CASTLNTGELFF.